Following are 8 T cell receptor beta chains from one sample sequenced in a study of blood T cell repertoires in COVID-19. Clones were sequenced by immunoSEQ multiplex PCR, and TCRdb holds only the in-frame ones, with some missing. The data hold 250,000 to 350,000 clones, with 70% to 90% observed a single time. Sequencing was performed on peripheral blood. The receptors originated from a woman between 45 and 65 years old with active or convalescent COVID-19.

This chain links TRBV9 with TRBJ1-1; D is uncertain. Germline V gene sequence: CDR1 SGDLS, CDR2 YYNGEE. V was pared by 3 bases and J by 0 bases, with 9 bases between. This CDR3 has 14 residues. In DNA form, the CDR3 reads TGTGCCAGCAGCGCGGGGTGGATGAACACTGAAGCTTTCTTT. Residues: CASSAGWMNTEAFF.

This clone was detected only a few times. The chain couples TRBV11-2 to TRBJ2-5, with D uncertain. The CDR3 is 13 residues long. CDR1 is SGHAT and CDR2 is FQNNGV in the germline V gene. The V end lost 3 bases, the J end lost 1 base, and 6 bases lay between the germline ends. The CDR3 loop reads CASSFHGQETQYF. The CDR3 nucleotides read TGTGCCAGCAGCTTCCACGGCCAAGAGACCCAGTACTTC.

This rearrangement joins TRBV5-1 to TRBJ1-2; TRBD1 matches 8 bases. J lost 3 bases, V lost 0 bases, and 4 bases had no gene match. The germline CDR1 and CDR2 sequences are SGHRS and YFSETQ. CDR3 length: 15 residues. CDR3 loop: CASSLAGQGHYGYTF. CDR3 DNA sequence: TGCGCCAGCAGCTTGGCCGGACAGGGTCACTATGGCTACACCTTC.

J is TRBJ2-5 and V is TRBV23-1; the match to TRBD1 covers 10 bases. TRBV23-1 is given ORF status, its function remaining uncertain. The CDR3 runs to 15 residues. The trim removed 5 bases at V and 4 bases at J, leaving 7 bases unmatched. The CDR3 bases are TGCGCCAGCAGTACCGACAGGGGGCGCGGAGAGACCCAGTACTTC. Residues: CASSTDRGRGETQYF.

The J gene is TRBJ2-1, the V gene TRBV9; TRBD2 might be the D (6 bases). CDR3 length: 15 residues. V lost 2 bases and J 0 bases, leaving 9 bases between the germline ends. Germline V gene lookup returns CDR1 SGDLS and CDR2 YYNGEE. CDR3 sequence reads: CASSVGRGSYNEQFF. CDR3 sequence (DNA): TGTGCCAGCAGCGTGGGGCGGGGCTCCTACAATGAGCAGTTCTTC. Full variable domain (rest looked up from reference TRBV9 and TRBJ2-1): DSGVTQTPKHLITATGQRVTLRCSPRSGDLSVYWYQQSLDQGLQFLIQYYNGEERAKGNILERFSAQQFPDLHSELNLSSLELGDSALYFCASSVGRGSYNEQFFGPGTRLTVL.

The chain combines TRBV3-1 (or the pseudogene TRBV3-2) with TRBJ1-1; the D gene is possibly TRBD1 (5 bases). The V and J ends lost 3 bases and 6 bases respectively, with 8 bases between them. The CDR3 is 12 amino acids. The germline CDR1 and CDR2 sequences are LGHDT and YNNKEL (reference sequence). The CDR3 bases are TGTGCCAGCAGCCAGGGGCTTTCTGAAGCTTTCTTT. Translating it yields CASSQGLSEAFF.

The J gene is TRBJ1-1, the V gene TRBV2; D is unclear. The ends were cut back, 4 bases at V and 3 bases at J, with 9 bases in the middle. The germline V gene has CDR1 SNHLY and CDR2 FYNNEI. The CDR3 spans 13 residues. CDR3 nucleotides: TGTGCCAGCAGTGTCCCCCGGGACACTGAAGCTTTCTTT. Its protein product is CASSVPRDTEAFF.

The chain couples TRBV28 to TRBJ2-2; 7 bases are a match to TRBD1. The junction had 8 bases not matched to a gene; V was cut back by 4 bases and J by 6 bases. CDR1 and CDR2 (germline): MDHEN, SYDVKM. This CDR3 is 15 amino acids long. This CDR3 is CASSSGQGDSGELFF. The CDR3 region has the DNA TGTGCCAGCAGTTCGGGGCAGGGGGATTCCGGGGAGCTGTTTTTT.